Included here is one T cell receptor beta chain sequence, with context. Original analysis: Counts of nucleated cells, estimated from reference gene primer amplification, were obtained. Some clones are missing from TCRdb's copy, which holds only in-frame ones; the method was immunoSEQ multiplex PCR. The V and J calls and clone size come from that table; D and trimming were worked out from the DNA. The sample shows 150,000 to 200,000 clones, roughly 87% of them seen only once. These data are taken from a study of blood T cell repertoires in COVID-19. Overall study context: The United States, Italy and Spain were the sources of the acute and convalescent COVID-19 samples. The cDNA or gDNA used as material had been derived from T cells, B-cell-depleted T cells, or PBMCs.

Sequencing was done on a sample of peripheral blood. The receptor was isolated from a woman in her seventies with acute or convalescent COVID-19.

The CDR3 sequence: CASTAGTSGRGETQYF. CDR3 nucleotide sequence: TGTGCCAGTACCGCCGGGACTAGCGGGAGAGGGGAGACCCAGTACTTC. V is TRBV19 and J is TRBJ2-5; 14 bases match TRBD2. Germline V gene sequence: CDR1 LNHDA, CDR2 SQIVND (reference sequence). The CDR3 consists of 16 residues. Trimming at V came to 7 bases and at J to 5 bases, leaving 9 bases not matched to a gene.